Below, 3 T cell receptor beta chains from the same sample are listed, as sequenced in a study of T cells in Graves' hyperthyroidism and ophthalmopathy (dated by TCRdb to between 2019 and 2020). The protocol used for the library was multiplex PCR. These reads were obtained on an Illumina HiSeq 2000. Amplification of TCR beta CDR3 regions was carried out from RNA transcripts. A first-round RT-PCR of the TCR CDR3 used the HTBI primer set with the Qiagen OneStep RT-PCR kit. Using fastp at Q25 and MiXCR, TCRdb reprocessed the public reads and kept productive beta chains. Every CDR3 protein is listed once, alongside the most common genes and DNA of its rows. Here the sample has approximately 620,000 distinct CDR3 sequences; about a sixth occur a single time. The ten largest clones take up around 3.3% of the sample. Sequenced sample: blood. These receptors were collected from a woman aged 40 to 50 with Graves' ophthalmopathy.

This chain connects TRBV10-3 to TRBJ1-6, with no clear D. The CDR3 has 15 residues. Trimming left V 3 bases short and J 5 bases short, with 11 bases between. The germline CDR1 and CDR2 sequences are ENHRY and SYGVKD. The CDR3 DNA reads as TGTGCCATCAGTGAAACCGGGAATAATAATTCACCCCTCCACTTT. It is translated as CAISETGNNNSPLHF.

Note on this clonotype: With a much larger clone just one base away, this may be a read error. V is TRBV20-1 and J is TRBJ2-5; D is perhaps TRBD1 or TRBD2 (5 bases each). The CDR3 extends over 12 amino acids. Germline-derived CDR1 and CDR2 are DFQATT and SNEGSKA (reference sequence). Deletions cut 4 bases from V and 1 base from J, with 7 bases between. The CDR3 coding sequence is TGCAGTGCTAAGAGGGGCCAAGAGACCCAGTACTTC. This sequence encodes CSAKRGQETQYF.

On this clonotype: A much larger clone differs from this one at a single base, so this may be a read error. The V and J genes are TRBV2 and TRBJ1-2, with D unclear. This CDR3 has 13 residues. From germline, CDR1 is SNHLY and CDR2 FYNNEI. As DNA, the CDR3 is TGTGCCAGCAGTGAAGGTGGCTACTATAGCTACACCTTC. This sequence encodes CASSEGGYYSYTF.